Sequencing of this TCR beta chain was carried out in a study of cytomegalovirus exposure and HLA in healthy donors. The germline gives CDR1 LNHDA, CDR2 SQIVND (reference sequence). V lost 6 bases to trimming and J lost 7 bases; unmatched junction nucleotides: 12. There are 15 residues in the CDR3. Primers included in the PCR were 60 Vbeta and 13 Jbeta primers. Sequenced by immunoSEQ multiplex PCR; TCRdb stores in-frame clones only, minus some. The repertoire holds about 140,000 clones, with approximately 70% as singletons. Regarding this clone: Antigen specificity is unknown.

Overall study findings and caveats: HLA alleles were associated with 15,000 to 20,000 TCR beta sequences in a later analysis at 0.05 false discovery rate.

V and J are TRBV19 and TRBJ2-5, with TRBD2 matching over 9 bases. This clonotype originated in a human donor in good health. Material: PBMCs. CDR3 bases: TGTGCCAGTAGGTCTAGCGGGGAGCCCGTCCGGACCCAGTACTTC. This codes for CASRSSGEPVRTQYF.